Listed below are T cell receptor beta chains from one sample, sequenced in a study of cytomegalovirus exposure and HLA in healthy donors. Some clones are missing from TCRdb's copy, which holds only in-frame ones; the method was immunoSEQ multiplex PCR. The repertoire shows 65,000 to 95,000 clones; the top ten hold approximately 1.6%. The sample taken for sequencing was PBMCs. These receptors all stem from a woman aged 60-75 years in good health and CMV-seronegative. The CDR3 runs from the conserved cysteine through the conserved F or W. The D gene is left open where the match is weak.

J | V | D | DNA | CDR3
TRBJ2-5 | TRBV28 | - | TGTGCCAGCAGGGACGGGAGTTGGGAGACCCAGTACTTC | CASRDGSWETQYF
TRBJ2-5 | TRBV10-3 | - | TGTGCCATCAGAACCGGGACTGCGGGAGAGACCCAGTACTTC | CAIRTGTAGETQYF
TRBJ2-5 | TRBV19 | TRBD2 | TGTGCCAGTAGCAAACTAGCGGGTCTCCCCGGGGAGACCCAGTACTTC | CASSKLAGLPGETQYF
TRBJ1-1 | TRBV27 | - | TGTGCCAGCAGTTTATCGAGAGGGAACACTGAAGCTTTCTTT | CASSLSRGNTEAFF
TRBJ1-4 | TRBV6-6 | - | TGTGCCAGCAGTTACCGGAGGGAGGGTGAAAAACTGTTTTTT | CASSYRREGEKLFF
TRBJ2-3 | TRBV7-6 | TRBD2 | TGTGCCAGCGGTTTACTAGCGGGAGCGGGAGATACGCAGTATTTT | CASGLLAGAGDTQYF
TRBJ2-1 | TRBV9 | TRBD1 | TGTGCCAGCAGCGTAGAGGGGGCAAGGTACAATGAGCAGTTCTTC | CASSVEGARYNEQFF
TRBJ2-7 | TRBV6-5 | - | TGTGCCAGCCATCGGACACTGAATTCCTACGAGCAGTACTTC | CASHRTLNSYEQYF
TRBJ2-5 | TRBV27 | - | TGTGCCAGCAGTCCCTTCCCCGGGAAGGGTAAAGGCCAAGAGACCCAGTACTTC | CASSPFPGKGKGQETQYF
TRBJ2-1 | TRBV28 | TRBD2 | TGTGCCAGCAGTGCCCGGGGGGTGATAAGCTCCTACAATGAGCAGTTCTTC | CASSARGVISSYNEQFF
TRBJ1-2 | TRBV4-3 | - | TGCGCCAGCAGCCAAGATAACGGTATCTATGGCTACACCTTC | CASSQDNGIYGYTF
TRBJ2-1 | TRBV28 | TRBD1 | TGTGCCAGCAGTTCAGCCTCAACAGGGGACAATGAGCAGTTCTTC | CASSSASTGDNEQFF
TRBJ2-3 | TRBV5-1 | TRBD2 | TGCGCCAGCAGCTTGACTAGCGAAAGCACAGATACGCAGTATTTT | CASSLTSESTDTQYF
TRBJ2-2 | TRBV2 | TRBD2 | TGTGCCAGCCGGGTCGACTTAGCGGGAGCTGGCGGGGAGCTGTTTTTT | CASRVDLAGAGGELFF
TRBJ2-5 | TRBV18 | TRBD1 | TGTGCCAGCTCACCCCGTGGGACAGCCCAAGAGACCCAGTACTTC | CASSPRGTAQETQYF